This entry lists 4 T cell receptor beta chains sequenced from one sample in a study of blood T cell repertoires in COVID-19. Clones were sequenced by immunoSEQ multiplex PCR, and TCRdb holds only the in-frame ones, with some missing. The sample includes around 100,000 clones, around four fifths of them seen just once. Material: peripheral blood. The source is a man aged 65 to 79 with active or convalescent COVID-19.

This sequence joins TRBV7-6 and TRBJ2-2; a possible D gene is TRBD1 (6 bases). The ends were cut back, 6 bases at V and 7 bases at J, with 18 bases in the middle. Germline CDR1 SGHVS, CDR2 FNYEAQ. The CDR3 loop spans 15 amino acids. CDR3: CASSPGQIIFGELFF. CDR3 DNA sequence: TGTGCCAGCAGTCCCGGACAGATAATTTTCGGGGAGCTGTTTTTT.

The rearrangement links TRBV7-2 to TRBJ2-5; weak D call: TRBD1 (5 bases). The ends were cut back, 5 bases at V and 2 bases at J, with 9 bases in the middle. CDR3 length: 13 residues. CDR1 SGHTA and CDR2 FQGNSA come from the germline V gene. The CDR3 nucleotides read TGTGCCAGCAGCCGGACATTTCAAGAGACCCAGTACTTC. Translated, it gives CASSRTFQETQYF.

This clone was found once. This chain uses TRBV30 with TRBJ1-2; a weak D match, TRBD1 (5 bases). Per germline, CDR1 GTSNPN and CDR2 SVGIG (reference sequence). V was shortened by 8 bases and J by 8 bases, with 18 bases between the two germline ends. The CDR3 spans 12 residues. The CDR3 DNA sequence: TGTGCCCTTCGAAGGGGTGTACGGGGCTACACCTTC. This sequence encodes CALRRGVRGYTF.

In this sample, this clone turned up a few times. At the DNA level, this CDR3 is encoded by other sequences in the same sample as well. The rearrangement links TRBV6-1 to TRBJ1-1; D not resolved. The CDR3 covers 13 residues. V was cut by 0 bases and J by 3 bases, with 5 bases left in between. Germline V gives CDR1 MNHNS, CDR2 SASEGT. DNA of the CDR3: TGTGCCAGCAGTGAAGCGGGCGACACTGAAGCTTTCTTT. This encodes CASSEAGDTEAFF.